Detailed here is one T cell receptor beta chain. This record comes from a study of technical replicates of blood from four donors. The CDR3 runs 17 residues. Germline values: CDR1 ENHRY, CDR2 SYGVKD. V gave up 0 bases and J gave up 0 bases, with 12 bases separating them. Here immunoSEQ multiplex PCR was the method, and the copy in TCRdb shows in-frame clones only, minus some. The data show some 11,000 clones, roughly three quarters seen once. The source of this sequence is a human donor in good health. The V call is TRBV10-3, the J call TRBJ1-5, with a weak D call TRBD1 (5 bases). Sequencing was done on a sample of PBMCs. Here the CDR3 DNA reads TGTGCCATCAGTGAGTCGCCCCAGGGAAATAGCAATCAGCCCCAGCATTTT. Translated: CAISESPQGNSNQPQHF.